These T cell receptor beta chains were read from a single sample in a study of identical twins. MiXCR, applied by TCRdb to the 5' RACE reads, yields one record per CDR3 protein. The sample gives some 300,000 distinct CDR3 sequences, approximately 13% of which show up once; roughly 7.8% is in the top ten. These sequences were also reported in another study, on yellow fever vaccine responses in identical twins.

Sequenced input: CD8+ T cells sorted from blood. These receptors came from a woman aged 18-29 years in good health. The conserved cysteine and the conserved F or W are not part of the CDR3 here. A D gene is named only where the DNA matches it firmly. For some rows the clone size is stated as once, few or many, or as a class when expanded; others skip it.

j_call v_call d_call clone_size cdr3_aa
TRBJ2-3 TRBV12-3/TRBV12-4 . . ASSYRSDTQY
TRBJ2-6 TRBV5-6 . few ARTWGLMSSGANVLT
TRBJ1-1 TRBV4-1 . . ASSQVLTDNTEAF
TRBJ2-1 TRBV28 . few ASSRRLRMKQF
TRBJ2-6 TRBV3-1 TRBD1 few ASSFWDRTSVNSGANVLT
TRBJ1-5 TRBV5-8 . few ASSLGGYVNQPQH
TRBJ1-5 TRBV4-1 . few ASSQVGAGSNQPQH
TRBJ2-1 TRBV20-1 TRBD1 few SARDRDRGDEQF
TRBJ2-7 TRBV3-1 TRBD2 many ASSQVPSGRYEQY
TRBJ2-1 TRBV5-1 TRBD2 few ASSSALAANEQF
TRBJ2-3 TRBV2 . . ASSPDESNEDTQY
TRBJ2-3 TRBV6-5 TRBD1 once ASSYSLGTGANTDTQY
TRBJ2-7 TRBV5-1 . . ASTMGGYREQY
TRBJ2-3 TRBV15 TRBD2 . ATSRPRDYKSTDTQY
TRBJ1-5 TRBV7-8 TRBD1 few ASSLEAGGNQPQH
TRBJ2-5 TRBV4-2 . few ASSWGGTQY
TRBJ2-7 TRBV20-1 . few SASGPEVYEQY
TRBJ2-2 TRBV29-1 . . TENGTANTGELF
TRBJ2-7 TRBV7-9 TRBD2 many ASSTTSGSSYEQY
TRBJ2-1 TRBV9 TRBD2 . ASSASGYNEQF
TRBJ2-7 TRBV28 . . ASSVRGTLSYEQY
TRBJ2-7 TRBV5-1 TRBD2 many ASSLEAAGVSYEQY
TRBJ2-3 TRBV12-5 TRBD2 few ASDSEGLAMH
TRBJ2-1 TRBV6-5 . . ASSYAGVYNEQF
TRBJ2-5 TRBV21-1 . . ASTEGRDKQETQY